This T cell receptor beta chain emerged from a study of cytomegalovirus exposure and HLA in healthy donors. The CDR3 spans 13 residues. Germline assignment: CDR1 LNHDA and CDR2 SQIVND (reference sequence). The trim removed 9 bases at V and 8 bases at J, leaving 9 bases unmatched. Study outcomes and limitations: HLA allele associations emerged for roughly 16,000 TCR beta sequences in a later analysis, at 0.05 false discovery rate. One variant, a missense change in DCLRE1C, was linked in a later analysis to TCR beta V- and J-gene trimming. Later analysis revealed greater clonal expansion in HLA-associated TCR beta chains than in equally common others.

Remarks on this clone: The antigen is unknown.

The study ran its PCR with 60 Vbeta and 13 Jbeta primers. Some clones are missing from TCRdb's copy, which holds only in-frame ones; the method was immunoSEQ multiplex PCR. Among 100,000 to 150,000 clones listed, 80% were seen once. This chain joins TRBV19 and TRBJ1-4; 7 nucleotides line up with TRBD1. The clonotype comes from a man aged 25 to 40 in good health and CMV-seropositive. Material for sequencing was PBMCs. In nucleotides, the CDR3 is TGTGCCAGCCACACAGGGGACCCAGAAAAACTGTTTTTT. This translates into CASHTGDPEKLFF. The full variable domain, completed using reference TRBV19 and TRBJ1-4, is DGGITQSPKYLFRKEGQNVTLSCEQNLNHDAMYWYRQDPGQGLRLIYYSQIVNDFQKGDIAEGYSVSREKKESFPLTVTSAQKNPTAFYLCASHTGDPEKLFFGSGTQLSVL.